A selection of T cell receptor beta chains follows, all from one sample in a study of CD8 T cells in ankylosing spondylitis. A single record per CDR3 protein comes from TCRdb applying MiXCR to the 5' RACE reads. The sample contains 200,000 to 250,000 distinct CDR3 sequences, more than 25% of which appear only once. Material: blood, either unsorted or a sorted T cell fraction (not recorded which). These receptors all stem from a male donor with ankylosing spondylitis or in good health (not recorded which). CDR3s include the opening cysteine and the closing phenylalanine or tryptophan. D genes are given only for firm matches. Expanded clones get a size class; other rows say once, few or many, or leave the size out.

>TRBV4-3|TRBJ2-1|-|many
TGCGCCAGCAGCCACCGGGACCAGTACAATGAGCAGTTCTTC
CASSHRDQYNEQFF
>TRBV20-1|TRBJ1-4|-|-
TGCAGTGCTCGCTCAACAGCGGGGGGTAATGAAAAACTGTTTTTT
CSARSTAGGNEKLFF
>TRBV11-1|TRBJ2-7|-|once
TGTGCCAGCAGCAATCGGGTCTACGAGCAGTACTTC
CASSNRVYEQYF
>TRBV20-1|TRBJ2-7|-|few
TGCAGTGCTATCAAACCCCAGGGGGGGAACGAGCAGTACTTC
CSAIKPQGGNEQYF
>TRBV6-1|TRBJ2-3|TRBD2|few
TGTGCCAGCAGAAGGACTAGCGGGAGAACAGATACGCAGTATTTT
CASRRTSGRTDTQYF
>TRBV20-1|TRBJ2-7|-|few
TGCAGTGCTGAGGGCCGGGAATACGAGCAGTACTTC
CSAEGREYEQYF
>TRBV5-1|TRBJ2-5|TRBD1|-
TGCGCCAGCAGCCTGGACAGTCAGGGGGACCGAGAGACCCAGTACTTC
CASSLDSQGDRETQYF
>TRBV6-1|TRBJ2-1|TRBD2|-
TGTGCCAGCAGTACAACTAGCGGGAACTACAATGAGCAGTTCTTC
CASSTTSGNYNEQFF
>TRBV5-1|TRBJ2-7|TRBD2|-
TGCGCCAGCACCTGGACTAGCGGGACCCACGAGCAGTACTTC
CASTWTSGTHEQYF
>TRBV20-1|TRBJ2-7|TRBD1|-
TGCAGTGCTAGAAGGGACAGTTTTTCCTACGAGCAGTACTTC
CSARRDSFSYEQYF
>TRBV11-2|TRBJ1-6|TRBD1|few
TGTGCCAGCAGCCCCGGACAGGGACGTTCACCCCTCCACTTT
CASSPGQGRSPLHF
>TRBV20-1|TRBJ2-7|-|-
TGCAGTGCCCACGTGGCCCGGAGCTCCTACGAGCAGTACTTC
CSAHVARSSYEQYF
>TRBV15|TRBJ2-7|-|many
TGTGCCACCAGCAGATTAGCGGCCTCCTACGAGCAGTACTTC
CATSRLAASYEQYF
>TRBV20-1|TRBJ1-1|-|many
TGCAGTGCAGACGACGGTGGGACTGAAGCTTTCTTT
CSADDGGTEAFF
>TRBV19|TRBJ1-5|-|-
TGTGCCAGTAGTATCGTCCGGGCCAATCAGCCCCAGCATTTT
CASSIVRANQPQHF
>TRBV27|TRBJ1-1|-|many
TGTGCCAGCAGTTCCCTAGGATTTGGAGGGAACACTGAAGCTTTCTTT
CASSSLGFGGNTEAFF
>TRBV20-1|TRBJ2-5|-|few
TGCAGTGGAACTACTGGGGAGGAGACCCAGTACTTC
CSGTTGEETQYF
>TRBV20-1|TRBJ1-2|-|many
TGCAGTGCCCTAGATGGCTATGGCTACACCTTC
CSALDGYGYTF
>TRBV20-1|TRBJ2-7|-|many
TGCAGTGCTAGCGATCCCGGGACGAGCTCCTACGAGCAGTACTTC
CSASDPGTSSYEQYF
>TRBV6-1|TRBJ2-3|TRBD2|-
TGTGCCAGCAGTGAGCACGGGACTAGGGGCACAGATACGCAGTATTTT
CASSEHGTRGTDTQYF
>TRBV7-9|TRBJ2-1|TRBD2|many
TGTGCCAGCAGCCTACGGGCGGCGGGAGGGTCCTACAATGAGCAGTTCTTC
CASSLRAAGGSYNEQFF
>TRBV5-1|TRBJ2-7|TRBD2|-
TGCGCCAGCAGCTCAACCGGGACTAGCGGGAGCTACGAGCAGTACTTC
CASSSTGTSGSYEQYF
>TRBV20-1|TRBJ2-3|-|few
TGCAGTGCTAGGGCGGACACAGATACGCAGTATTTT
CSARADTDTQYF
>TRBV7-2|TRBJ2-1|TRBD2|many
TGTGCCAGCAGCACTACTAGCGGGAGAAACAATGAGCAGTTCTTC
CASSTTSGRNNEQFF